This passage covers 9 T cell receptor beta chains from one sample sequenced in a study of identical twins (TCRdb year 2016). Receptor amplification or capture employed 5' RACE. These reads were obtained on an Illumina HiSeq 2000. TCRdb trimmed public reads at Q25 via fastp, called clones via MiXCR and kept in-frame beta chains. Every entry covers one CDR3 protein and lists the most common genes and DNA from its rows. The sample profile shows fewer than 250,000 distinct CDR3 sequences; around a sixth of them were found once. Together, the top ten hold 40% of the sample. Another study also made use of these data, one on T cells expressing NK-cell markers.

Input material: CD8+ T cells sorted from blood. The receptors come from a young woman in good health.

The chain recombines TRBV2 with TRBJ2-1; tentatively, D is TRBD2 (5 bases). The CDR3 consists of 16 residues. Germline V gene sequence: CDR1 SNHLY, CDR2 FYNNEI. The V gene lost 5 bases and the J gene lost 3 bases, with 17 bases spanning the gap. The CDR3 bases are TGTGCCAGCAGTAAATTCCCGGCACTAGTCTACAATGAGCAGTTCTTC. The encoded protein is CASSKFPALVYNEQFF.

This clonotype was seen more than once but under ten times. CDR3 in DNA: TGTGCCAGCAGTGAGGGCAGGGGGTTCTACGAGCAGTACTTC. As protein: CASSEGRGFYEQYF. The chain recombines TRBV2 with TRBJ2-7; 7 bases are shared with TRBD1. Germline V gene sequence: CDR1 SNHLY, CDR2 FYNNEI. This CDR3 has 14 residues. The V and J ends lost 3 bases and 3 bases, in that order; junction bases with no gene match: 5.

This clonotype was counted only a few times. The chain employs TRBV5-1 and TRBJ2-2, with D unresolved. Germline V gene data show CDR1 as SGHRS and CDR2 as YFSETQ. V lost 2 bases, J lost 6 bases, and 11 bases lay in between. This CDR3 region has 14 residues. In DNA form, the CDR3 reads TGCGCCAGCAGCTTCTCTTCGATGGCCGGGGAGCTGTTTTTT. Translating it yields CASSFSSMAGELFF.

This clonotype was found a few times. CDR3 DNA sequence: TGTGCCAGCAGCCCGCGGACTAGCGGGACTCCCGGGGAGCTGTTTTTT. It codes for CASSPRTSGTPGELFF. The chain recombines TRBV7-9 with TRBJ2-2; TRBD2 agrees at 12 bases. Germline loops: CDR1 SEHNR, CDR2 FQNEAQ (reference sequence). With V trimmed by 5 bases and J by 6 bases, 7 bases remained unmatched. The CDR3 covers 16 residues.

Only a few counts were recorded for this clonotype. The chain carries TRBV12-3 or TRBV12-4 and TRBJ1-5; no clear D. Trimming removed 8 bases at V and 6 bases at J, with 14 bases between. The CDR3 runs 13 residues. The CDR3 DNA follows: TGTGCCAGCGTAGATATAGTAGGTCAGCCCCAGCATTTT. This encodes CASVDIVGQPQHF.

Only a few counts were recorded for this clonotype. The rearrangement links TRBV2 to TRBJ2-2; 7 bases align to TRBD2. This CDR3 is built from 17 residues. The V gene's germline CDR1 is SNHLY and CDR2 FYNNEI. V shed 6 bases, J shed 6 bases, and the junction held 16 bases outside the gene matches. CDR3 in amino acids: CASRIPAGPREAGELFF. The CDR3 DNA sequence: TGTGCCAGCAGGATCCCCGCGGGTCCACGGGAGGCCGGGGAGCTGTTTTTT.

This clonotype has just a few counts. The chain has TRBV5-4 and TRBJ2-7; 8 nucleotides match TRBD2. The CDR3 sequence is 13 residues long. V was pared by 4 bases and J by 4 bases, with 4 bases of the junction left unmatched. The germline CDR1 and CDR2 sequences are SGHNT and YYREEE (reference sequence). The CDR3 reads CASSPGLVYEQYF. The CDR3 DNA reads as TGTGCCAGCAGCCCGGGACTAGTTTACGAGCAGTACTTC. The full variable domain, rest sourced from reference TRBV5-4 and TRBJ2-7, is ETGVTQSPTHLIKTRGQQVTLRCSSQSGHNTVSWYQQALGQGPQFIFQYYREEENGRGNFPPRFSGLQFPNYSSELNVNALELDDSALYLCASSPGLVYEQYFGPGTRLTVT.

This clonotype occurred a few times. This chain joins TRBV6-5 and TRBJ2-1, with 7 bases matching TRBD2. Unmatched junction bases numbered 7, after V lost 4 bases and J lost 7 bases. The CDR3 extends over 14 amino acids. The germline V gene has CDR1 MNHEY and CDR2 SVGAGI. Written as DNA, the CDR3 is TGTGCCAGCAGTTTATCGGGAGCGGGGAATGAGCAGTTCTTC. It is translated as CASSLSGAGNEQFF.

The CDR3 loop reads CASSTAAGIRFHF. The CDR3 region has the DNA TGTGCCAGCAGCACTGCCGCGGGGATCAGGTTCCATTTT. The genes are TRBV7-9 and TRBJ1-5; D gene unclear. The V and J ends lost 5 bases and 16 bases respectively, with 21 bases between them. This CDR3 has 13 amino acids. Germline V CDR1 and CDR2: SEHNR, FQNEAQ (reference sequence).